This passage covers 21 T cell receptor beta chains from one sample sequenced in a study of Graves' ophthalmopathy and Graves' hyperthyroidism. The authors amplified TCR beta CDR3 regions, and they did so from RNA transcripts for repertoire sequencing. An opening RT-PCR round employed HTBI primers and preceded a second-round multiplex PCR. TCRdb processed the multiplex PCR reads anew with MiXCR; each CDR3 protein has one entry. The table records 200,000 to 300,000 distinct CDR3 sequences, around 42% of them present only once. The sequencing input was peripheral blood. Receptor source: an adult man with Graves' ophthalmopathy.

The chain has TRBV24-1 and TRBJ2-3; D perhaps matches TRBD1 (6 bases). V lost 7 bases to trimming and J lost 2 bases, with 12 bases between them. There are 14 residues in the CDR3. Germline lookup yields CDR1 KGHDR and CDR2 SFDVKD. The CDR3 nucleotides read TGTGCCACCAGGCCAGGGACACTCACAGATACGCAGTATTTT. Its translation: CATRPGTLTDTQYF.

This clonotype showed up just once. The CDR3 loop reads CASSLTNLVGNTEAFF. CDR3 bases: TGTGCCAGCAGCCTGACAAATCTTGTGGGTAACACTGAAGCTTTCTTT. This rearrangement joins TRBV11-3 to TRBJ1-1, with D unresolved. V was pared by 5 bases and J by 2 bases, with 18 bases between. This CDR3 contains 16 residues. In germline, CDR1 is SGHNT, CDR2 YENEEA.

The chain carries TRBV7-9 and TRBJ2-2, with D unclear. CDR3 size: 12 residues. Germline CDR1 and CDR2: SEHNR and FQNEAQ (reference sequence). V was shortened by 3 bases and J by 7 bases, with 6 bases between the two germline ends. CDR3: CASSFPGGELFF. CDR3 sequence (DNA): TGTGCCAGCAGCTTTCCTGGCGGGGAGCTGTTTTTT.

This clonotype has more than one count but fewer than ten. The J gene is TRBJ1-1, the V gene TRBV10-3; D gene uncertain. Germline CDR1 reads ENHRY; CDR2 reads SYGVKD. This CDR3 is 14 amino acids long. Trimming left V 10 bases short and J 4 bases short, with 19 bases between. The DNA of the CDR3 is TGTGCCAGCAGCTTAACGACACGGAGCACTGAAGCTTTCTTT. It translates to CASSLTTRSTEAFF.

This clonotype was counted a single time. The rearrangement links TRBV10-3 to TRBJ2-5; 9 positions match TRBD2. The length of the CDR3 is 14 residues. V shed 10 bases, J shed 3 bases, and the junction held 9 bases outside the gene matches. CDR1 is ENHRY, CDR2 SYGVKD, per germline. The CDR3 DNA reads TGTGCCAGCTTATCCTTAGCGGGAGAAGAGACCCAGTACTTC. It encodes CASLSLAGEETQYF.

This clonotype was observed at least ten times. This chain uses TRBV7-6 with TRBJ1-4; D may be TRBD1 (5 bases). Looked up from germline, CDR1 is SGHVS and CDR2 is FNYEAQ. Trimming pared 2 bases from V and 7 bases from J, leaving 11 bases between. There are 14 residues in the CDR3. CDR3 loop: CASSLYAGREKLFF. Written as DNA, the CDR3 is TGTGCCAGCAGCTTATACGCGGGACGTGAAAAACTGTTTTTT.

DNA for the CDR3: TGTGCCAGCTCACCAGGGGGACAAGCTTTCTTT. Protein product: CASSPGGQAFF. The rearrangement links TRBV25-1 to TRBJ1-1; 7 bases align to TRBD1. Trimming took 8 bases from V and 9 from J; bases not matched to a gene: 6. Germline V gene lookup returns CDR1 MGHDK and CDR2 SYGVNS. This CDR3 contains 11 residues.

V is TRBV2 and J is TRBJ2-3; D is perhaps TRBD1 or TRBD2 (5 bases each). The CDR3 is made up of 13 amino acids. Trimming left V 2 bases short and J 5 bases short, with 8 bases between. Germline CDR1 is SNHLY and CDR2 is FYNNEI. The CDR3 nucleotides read TGTGCCAGCAGTGAAACGAGGGGAGATACGCAGTATTTT. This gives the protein CASSETRGDTQYF.

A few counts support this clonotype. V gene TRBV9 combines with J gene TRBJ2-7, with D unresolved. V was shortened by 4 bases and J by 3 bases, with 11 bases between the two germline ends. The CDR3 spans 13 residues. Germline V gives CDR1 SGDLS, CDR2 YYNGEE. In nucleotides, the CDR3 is TGTGCCAGCAGCTTAACGGCGGACTACGAGCAGTACTTC. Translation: CASSLTADYEQYF.

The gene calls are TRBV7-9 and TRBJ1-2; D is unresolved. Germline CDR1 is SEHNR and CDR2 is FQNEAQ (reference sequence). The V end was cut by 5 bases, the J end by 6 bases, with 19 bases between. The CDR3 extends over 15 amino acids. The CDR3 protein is CASSQESRGTDGYTF. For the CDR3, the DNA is TGTGCCAGCAGCCAAGAATCCCGGGGAACTGATGGCTACACCTTC. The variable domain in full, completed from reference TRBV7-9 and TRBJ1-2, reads DTGVSQNPRHKITKRGQNVTFRCDPISEHNRLYWYRQTLGQGPEFLTYFQNEAQLEKSRLLSDRFSAERPKGSFSTLEIQRTEQGDSAMYLCASSQESRGTDGYTFGSGTRLTVV.

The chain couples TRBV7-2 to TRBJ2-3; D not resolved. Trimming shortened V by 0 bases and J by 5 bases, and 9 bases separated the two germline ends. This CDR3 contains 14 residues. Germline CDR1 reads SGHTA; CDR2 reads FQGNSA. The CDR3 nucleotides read TGTGCCAGCAGCTTAGCGTCCCCAAAAGATACGCAGTATTTT. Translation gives CASSLASPKDTQYF.

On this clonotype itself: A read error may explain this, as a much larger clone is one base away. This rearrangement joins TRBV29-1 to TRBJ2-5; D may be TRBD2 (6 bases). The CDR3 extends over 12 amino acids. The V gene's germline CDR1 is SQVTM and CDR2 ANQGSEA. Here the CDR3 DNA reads TGCAGCGCTGAAGAGGGAGGAGAGACCCAGTACTTC. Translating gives CSAEEGGETQYF.

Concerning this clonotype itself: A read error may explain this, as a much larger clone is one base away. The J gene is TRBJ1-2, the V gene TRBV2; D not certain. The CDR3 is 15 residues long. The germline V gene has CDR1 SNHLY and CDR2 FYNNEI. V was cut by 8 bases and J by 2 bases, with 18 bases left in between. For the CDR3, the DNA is TGTGCCAGCCGCTCTGGGCGGGAGGCGAACTATGGCTACACCTTC. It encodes CASRSGREANYGYTF.

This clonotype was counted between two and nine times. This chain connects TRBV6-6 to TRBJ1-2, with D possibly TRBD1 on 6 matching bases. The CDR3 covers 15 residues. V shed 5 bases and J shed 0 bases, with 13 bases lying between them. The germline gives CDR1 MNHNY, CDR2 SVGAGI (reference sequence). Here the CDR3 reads CASSGYRDSNYGYTF. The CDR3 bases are TGTGCCAGCAGTGGGTACAGGGACTCTAACTATGGCTACACCTTC.

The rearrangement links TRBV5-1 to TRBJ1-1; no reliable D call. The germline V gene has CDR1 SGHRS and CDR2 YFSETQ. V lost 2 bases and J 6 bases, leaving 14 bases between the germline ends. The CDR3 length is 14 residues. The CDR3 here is CASSFRGMYAEAFF. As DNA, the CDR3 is TGCGCCAGCAGCTTCCGCGGAATGTACGCTGAAGCTTTCTTT.

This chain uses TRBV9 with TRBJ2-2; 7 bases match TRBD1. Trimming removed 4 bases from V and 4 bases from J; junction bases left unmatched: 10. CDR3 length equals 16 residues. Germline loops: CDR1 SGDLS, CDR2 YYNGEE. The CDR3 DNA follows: TGTGCCAGCAGCTCGACGACAGGGCGCGCCACCGGGGAGCTGTTTTTT. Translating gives CASSSTTGRATGELFF.

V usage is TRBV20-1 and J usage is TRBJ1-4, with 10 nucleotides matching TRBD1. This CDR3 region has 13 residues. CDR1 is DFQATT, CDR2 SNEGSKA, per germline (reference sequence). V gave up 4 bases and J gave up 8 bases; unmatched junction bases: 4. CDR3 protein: CSAKDRGDEKLFF. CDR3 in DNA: TGCAGTGCTAAGGACAGGGGGGACGAAAAACTGTTTTTT.

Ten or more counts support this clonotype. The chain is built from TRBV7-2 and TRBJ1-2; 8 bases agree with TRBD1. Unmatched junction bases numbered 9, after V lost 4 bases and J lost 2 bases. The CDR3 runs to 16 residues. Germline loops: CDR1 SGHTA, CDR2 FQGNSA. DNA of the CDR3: TGTGCCAGCAGCTCTTATCGGACAGGGCAAAACTATGGCTACACCTTC. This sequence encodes CASSSYRTGQNYGYTF.

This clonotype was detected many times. The CDR3 nucleotides read TGTGCCACCAGTGACCCCCGTGGTGAAGCTTTCTTT. Encoded protein: CATSDPRGEAFF. The gene calls are TRBV24-1 and TRBJ1-1; D not resolved. In germline, CDR1 is KGHDR, CDR2 SFDVKD. Trimming took 4 bases from V and 7 from J, leaving 9 bases between them. The CDR3 is made up of 12 amino acids.

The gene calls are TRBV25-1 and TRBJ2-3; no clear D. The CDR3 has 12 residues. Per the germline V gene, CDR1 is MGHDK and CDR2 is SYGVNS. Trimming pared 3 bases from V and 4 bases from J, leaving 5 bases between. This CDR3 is CASSDSADTQYF. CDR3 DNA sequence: TGTGCCAGCAGTGACTCGGCAGATACGCAGTATTTT.

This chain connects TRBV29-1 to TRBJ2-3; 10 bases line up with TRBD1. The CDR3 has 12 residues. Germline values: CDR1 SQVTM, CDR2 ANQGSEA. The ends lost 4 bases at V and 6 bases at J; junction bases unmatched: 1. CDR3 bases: TGCAGCGTTGGACAGGGGGCCGATACGCAGTATTTT. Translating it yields CSVGQGADTQYF.